Below are 7 T cell receptor beta chains sequenced from a single sample in a study of vaccination and CD4 T cells after COVID-19. These receptors' targets are unknown. Treatment described: approximately nine-day PBMC culture with coronavirus spike peptide pools or control peptides (ViraFEST assay). The collection of CD4+ T cells from the unexposed donor took place before the COVID-19 pandemic (2011-2018). With the Oncomine TCR Beta short-read assay, DNA from cultured CD4+ T cells was sequenced. TCRdb analysed the PCR reads with MiXCR anew, one entry per CDR3 protein. The sample holds about 6,900 distinct CDR3 sequences, 24% seen once. The source material was CD4+ T cells from blood, cultured in vitro. These receptors were taken from a human donor in good health.

This clonotype was detected only a few times. The CDR3 bases are TGTGCCAGCAGTGGGGGCCCTCTTAAGGGCTACACCTTC. Its protein product is CASSGGPLKGYTF. The chain carries TRBV6-1 and TRBJ1-2; possibly TRBD1 for D (5 bases). The germline CDR1 and CDR2 sequences are MNHNS and SASEGT. V dropped 4 bases and J dropped 8 bases, with 14 bases sitting between them. The CDR3 totals 13 residues.

In this sample, this clonotype turned up a few times. The chain has TRBV15 and TRBJ2-3, with D unresolved. The CDR3 spans 12 residues. Germline V lookup: CDR1 LNHNV, CDR2 YYDKDF (reference sequence). Deletions cut 6 bases from V and 0 bases from J, with 4 bases between. This CDR3 reads CATRLSTDTQYF. CDR3 DNA sequence: TGTGCCACCAGACTGAGCACAGATACGCAGTATTTT.

In the case of this clonotype: One end of the junction fails to match germline, which may point to a read error. The CDR3 region has the DNA TGTGCCAGCAGAGACCAAACCGGGACTAGGGGTCGGTTC. Translating it yields CASRDQTGTRGRF. The chain recombines TRBV12-3 or TRBV12-4 with TRBJ2-1, with TRBD2 identical over 8 bases. The CDR3 totals 13 residues.

This clonotype has only a few counts. The chain has TRBV7-2 and TRBJ2-3; no reliable D call. Trimming removed 5 bases at V and 2 bases at J, with 5 bases between. CDR1 is SGHTA, CDR2 FQGNSA, per germline. The CDR3 totals 12 residues. The CDR3 DNA reads as TGTGCCAGCAGCGCCTACACAGATACGCAGTATTTT. This gives the protein CASSAYTDTQYF.

This clonotype showed up just a few times. The V and J genes are TRBV20-1 and TRBJ1-1, with D maybe TRBD1 (5 bases). With 5 bases removed from V and 6 bases from J, the gap between germline ends came to 7 bases. Germline V lookup: CDR1 DFQATT, CDR2 SNEGSKA (reference sequence). The CDR3 extends over 10 amino acids. As DNA, the CDR3 is TGCAGTGCTTGGGGGGCTGAAGCTTTCTTT. Its translation is CSAWGAEAFF.

The V call is TRBV2, the J call TRBJ2-1; unclear D gene. The CDR3 runs 12 residues. In germline, CDR1 is SNHLY, CDR2 FYNNEI. Trimming pared 3 bases from V and 6 bases from J, leaving 6 bases between. The CDR3 region has the DNA TGTGCCAGCAGTGAGGGTGGCAATGAGCAGTTCTTC. Residues: CASSEGGNEQFF.

This clonotype was counted between two and nine times. The V gene is TRBV6-5, the J gene TRBJ1-5; D gene unclear. This CDR3 is 16 amino acids long. Between the trimmed V and J ends, which lost 0 bases and 1 base, there was a span of 10 bases. The V gene's germline CDR1 is MNHEY and CDR2 SVGAGI. The CDR3 DNA sequence: TGTGCCAGCAGTTACTCGGTGGCTTCCAGCAATCAGCCCCAGCATTTT. Translated, it gives CASSYSVASSNQPQHF.